Listed below are T cell receptor beta chains from one sample, sequenced in a study of monozygotic twins with inflammatory bowel disease. For each CDR3 protein, TCRdb gives one entry from its re-call of the 5' RACE reads, without DNA. This repertoire includes about 93,000 distinct CDR3 sequences. The sequenced sample consisted of blood. The receptors here all came from a human donor with ulcerative colitis or Crohn's disease, or a healthy co-twin of an affected twin (not recorded which). Each CDR3 is given with its conserved first and last residue.

j_gene | v_gene | CDR3aa
TRBJ2-7 | TRBV18 | CASSPMNYYEQYF
TRBJ1-2 | TRBV2 | CASGPTRPGVPYGYTF
TRBJ1-1 | TRBV12-3/TRBV12-4 | CASSPTGRNTEAFF
TRBJ2-3 | TRBV5-1 | CASSLDLKRGTDTQYF
TRBJ1-1 | TRBV5-6 | CASSLGVHGEAFF
TRBJ2-1 | TRBV5-1 | CASSLGPSSYNEQFF
TRBJ1-2 | TRBV5-1 | CASSLLPYNYGYTF
TRBJ2-1 | TRBV3-1 | CASSQLAAGGHGEQFF
TRBJ2-2 | TRBV12-3/TRBV12-4 | CASSATGVGELFF
TRBJ1-1 | TRBV7-6 | CASSPPGGVYTEAFF
TRBJ2-1 | TRBV5-1 | CASSLERGPIDEQFF
TRBJ2-1 | TRBV5-8 | CASSFFGGAVYNEQFF
TRBJ1-4 | TRBV5-1 | CASTPEGLTTNEKLFF
TRBJ2-5 | TRBV5-1 | CASSLVSGSQETQYF
TRBJ2-2 | TRBV27 | CASSLRVRDGWTGELFF
TRBJ2-2 | TRBV10-3 | CAISGRGPNTGELFF
TRBJ2-3 | TRBV7-8 | CASSAQRGGHADTQYF
TRBJ1-1 | TRBV2 | CASSESVYTEAFF
TRBJ1-1 | TRBV6-5 | CASSYWGGAGVKNTEAFF
TRBJ2-7 | TRBV27 | CASSFEGRITYEQYF
TRBJ1-6 | TRBV20-1 | CSAPPDGAQGSPLHF
TRBJ2-5 | TRBV29-1 | CSVWTQQETQYF
TRBJ1-5 | TRBV3-1 | CASSQESPGGNQPQHF